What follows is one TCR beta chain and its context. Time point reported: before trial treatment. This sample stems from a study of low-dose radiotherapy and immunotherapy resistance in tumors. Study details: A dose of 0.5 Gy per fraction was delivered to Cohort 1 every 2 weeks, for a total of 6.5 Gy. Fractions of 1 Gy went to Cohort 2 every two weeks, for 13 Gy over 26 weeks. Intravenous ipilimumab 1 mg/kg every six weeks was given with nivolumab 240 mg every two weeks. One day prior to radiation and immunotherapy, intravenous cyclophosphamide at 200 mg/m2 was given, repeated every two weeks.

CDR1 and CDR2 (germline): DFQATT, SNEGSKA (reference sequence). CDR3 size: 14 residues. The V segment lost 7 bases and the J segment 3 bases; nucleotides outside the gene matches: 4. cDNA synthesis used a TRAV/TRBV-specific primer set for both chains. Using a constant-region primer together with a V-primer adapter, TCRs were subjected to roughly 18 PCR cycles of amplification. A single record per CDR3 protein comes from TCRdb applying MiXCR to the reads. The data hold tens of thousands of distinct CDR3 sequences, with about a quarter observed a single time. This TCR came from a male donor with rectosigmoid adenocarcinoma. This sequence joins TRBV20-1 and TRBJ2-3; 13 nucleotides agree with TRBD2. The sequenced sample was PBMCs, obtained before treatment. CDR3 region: CSGRTSGRTDTQYF. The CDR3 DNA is TGCAGTGGTAGGACTAGCGGGAGAACAGATACGCAGTATTTT.